This T cell receptor (beta chain) was observed in a study of cytomegalovirus exposure and HLA in healthy donors. Amplification used 60 Vbeta primers and 13 Jbeta primers. The assay was immunoSEQ multiplex PCR, and TCRdb's table has in-frame clones only and misses some. Found here are 210,000 or so clones, just under 80% of them singletons; the top ten hold more than 0.45%. CDR3 length: 14 amino acids. J was trimmed by 3 bases and V by 0 bases; bases with no gene match: 0. Germline assignment: CDR1 SGDLS and CDR2 YYNGEE. The chain recombines TRBV9 with TRBJ1-1; 9 positions agree with TRBD1. This TCR was recovered from a boy younger than 18 in good health and CMV-seronegative. Sequenced sample: PBMCs. The CDR3 nucleotides are TGTGCCAGCAGCGTAGGACAGGGGGACACTGAAGCTTTCTTT. It translates to CASSVGQGDTEAFF.